Presented here are 20 T cell receptor beta chains from one specimen sequenced in a study of CD8 T cells in Susac syndrome. Random hexamers served to reverse transcribe about 0.45 to 1 ug RNA. A single record per CDR3 protein comes from TCRdb applying MiXCR to the immunoSEQ multiplex PCR reads. The sample holds 250,000 to 300,000 distinct CDR3 sequences, roughly 90% seen once. The sequenced material came from CD8+ T cells from PBMCs. The receptors here all came from a human donor with multiple sclerosis.

This clonotype appeared once. This chain joins TRBV28 and TRBJ2-7; D call uncertain. CDR1 is MDHEN, CDR2 SYDVKM, per germline. The CDR3 extends over 13 amino acids. The V end was cut by 3 bases, the J end by 0 bases, with 6 bases between. CDR3 bases: TGTGCCAGCAGTTTTACGGTCTCCTACGAGCAGTACTTC. As protein: CASSFTVSYEQYF. Looking up the rest from reference TRBV28 and TRBJ2-7 gives the full variable domain: DVKVTQSSRYLVKRTGEKVFLECVQDMDHENMFWYRQDPGLGLRLIYFSYDVKMKEKGDIPEGYSVSREKKERFSLILESASTNQTSMYLCASSFTVSYEQYFGPGTRLTVT.

The rearrangement links TRBV27 to TRBJ2-1; D is possibly TRBD1 (5 bases). Germline CDR1 and CDR2: MNHEY and SMNVEV (reference sequence). V was clipped by 3 bases and J by 10 bases, with 10 bases between them. The CDR3 consists of 12 residues. CDR3 in amino acids: CASSFQGSEQFF. As DNA, the CDR3 is TGTGCCAGCAGTTTCCAGGGCTCGGAGCAGTTCTTC.

CDR3 coding DNA: TGTGCCAGCAGGGCGACAGCCTCCTACGAGCAGTACTTC. Translation: CASRATASYEQYF. The rearrangement joins TRBV27 to TRBJ2-7, with D perhaps TRBD1 (5 bases). V gave up 6 bases and J gave up 0 bases, with 9 bases separating them. The germline gives CDR1 MNHEY, CDR2 SMNVEV (reference sequence). This CDR3 spans 13 amino acids.

The gene calls are TRBV7-8 and TRBJ1-1; 7 bases map to TRBD1. The CDR3 consists of 13 residues. With V trimmed by 1 base and J by 9 bases, 5 bases remained unmatched. Germline V gene data show CDR1 as SGHVS and CDR2 as FQNEAQ. The CDR3 sequence is CASSLGGTDQAFF. The CDR3 DNA reads TGTGCCAGCAGCTTAGGGGGGACAGATCAAGCTTTCTTT.

The rearrangement uses TRBV7-3 and TRBJ2-1, with TRBD1 matching 8 bases. CDR1 is SGHTA and CDR2 is FQGTGA in the germline V gene. There are 13 residues in the CDR3. V shed 2 bases and J 13 bases; nucleotides not matched to a gene: 7. CDR3 in amino acids: CASSLFAAGGQFF. The CDR3 nucleotides are TGTGCCAGCAGCTTATTTGCGGCAGGGGGCCAGTTCTTC. The complete variable domain, with remaining parts taken from reference TRBV7-3 and TRBJ2-1, reads GAGVSQTPSNKVTEKGKYVELRCDPISGHTALYWYRQSLGQGPEFLIYFQGTGAADDSGLPNDRFFAVRPEGSVSTLKIQRTERGDSAVYLCASSLFAAGGQFFGPGTRLTVL.

This clonotype turned up a few times. The chain recombines TRBV4-3 with TRBJ2-7; no definite D call. Germline V gene lookup returns CDR1 LGHNA and CDR2 YSLEER. Deletions cut 0 bases from V and 4 bases from J, with 10 bases between. The CDR3 totals 14 residues. This chain's CDR3 is CASSQDRLAYEQYF. CDR3 sequence (DNA): TGCGCCAGCAGCCAAGATCGGTTGGCGTACGAGCAGTACTTC.

The CDR3 DNA is TGTGCCAGCAGCCAAGAGGGGCTAGGAGGAACCCCGAACACCGGGGAGCTGTTTTTT. This codes for CASSQEGLGGTPNTGELFF. The chain recombines TRBV3-1 with TRBJ2-2; D tentatively fits TRBD1 or TRBD2 (5 bases each). The germline V gene has CDR1 LGHDT and CDR2 YNNKEL (reference sequence). V gave up 0 bases and J gave up 0 bases, with 17 bases separating them. The CDR3 runs 19 residues.

The chain's CDR3 is CASSLHRRVTSYEQYF. DNA of the CDR3: TGTGCCAGCAGTCTCCACCGGCGGGTCACTTCCTACGAGCAGTACTTC. The rearrangement links TRBV12-3 or TRBV12-4 to TRBJ2-7; D possibly corresponds to TRBD2 (5 bases). V was shortened by 5 bases and J by 1 base, with 18 bases between the two germline ends. The CDR3 has 16 amino acids.

This chain connects TRBV30 to TRBJ2-4; perhaps TRBD2 as D (5 bases). The length of the CDR3 is 20 residues. Per the germline V gene, CDR1 is GTSNPN and CDR2 is SVGIG (reference sequence). Trimming removed 0 bases from V and 0 bases from J, with 24 bases in between. In DNA form, the CDR3 reads TGTGCCTGGAGTGTATCTTTGGCTAGCATCTCCTTCGGAGCCAAAAACATTCAGTACTTC. Protein product: CAWSVSLASISFGAKNIQYF.

The chain links TRBV19 to TRBJ2-5; TRBD2 matches 8 bases. V dropped 4 bases and J dropped 3; count of bases not matched to a gene: 7. The CDR3 has 15 residues. From germline, CDR1 is LNHDA and CDR2 SQIVND (reference sequence). The CDR3 DNA follows: TGTGCCAGTAGTACCCCCGGGACTAGTAAAGAGACCCAGTACTTC. This translates into CASSTPGTSKETQYF.

The chain couples TRBV28 to TRBJ2-3, with 8 bases aligning to TRBD2. Germline V gives CDR1 MDHEN, CDR2 SYDVKM. The CDR3 is 16 residues long. V shed 7 bases, J shed 2 bases, and the junction held 11 bases outside the gene matches. Here the CDR3 DNA reads TGTGCCAGCACCCTCCCGGGGGGGAGGATCACAGATACGCAGTATTTT. It yields the protein CASTLPGGRITDTQYF.

The chain has TRBV19 and TRBJ2-1; D gene ambiguous. The V and J ends lost 7 bases and 9 bases respectively, with 10 bases between them. CDR1 and CDR2 (germline): LNHDA, SQIVND (reference sequence). The CDR3 runs 11 residues. DNA for the CDR3: TGTGCCAGTAATTTCGGTGCTGAGCAGTTCTTC. It encodes CASNFGAEQFF.

V usage is TRBV7-2 and J usage is TRBJ2-5, with D perhaps TRBD2 (6 bases). The CDR3 spans 15 residues. Trimming shortened V by 2 bases and J by 4 bases, and 14 bases separated the two germline ends. The germline gives CDR1 SGHTA, CDR2 FQGNSA. The chain's CDR3 is CASSLLLASGETQYF. The CDR3 region has the DNA TGTGCCAGCAGCTTACTGCTAGCGTCCGGAGAGACCCAGTACTTC.

The rearrangement joins TRBV9 to TRBJ1-5; perhaps TRBD1 as D (5 bases). Trimming removed 0 bases from V and 5 bases from J, with 9 bases in between. The CDR3 has 14 amino acids. Germline V gives CDR1 SGDLS, CDR2 YYNGEE. The CDR3 bases are TGTGCCAGCAGCGTAGGAATGGGGCATCAGCCCCAGCATTTT. The encoded protein is CASSVGMGHQPQHF.

This rearrangement joins TRBV5-4 to TRBJ2-5; 16 nucleotides agree with TRBD2. The germline V gene encodes CDR1 SGHNT and CDR2 YYREEE (reference sequence). The CDR3 spans 17 residues. V was pared by 0 bases and J by 5 bases, with 4 bases of the junction left unmatched. This chain's CDR3 is CASSLEGTSGGAETQYF. CDR3 in DNA: TGTGCCAGCAGCTTGGAGGGGACTAGCGGGGGGGCGGAGACCCAGTACTTC.

The rearrangement links TRBV2 to TRBJ2-7; TRBD1 is a possible D gene (7 bases). The CDR3 loop spans 14 amino acids. Germline loops: CDR1 SNHLY, CDR2 FYNNEI. V dropped 9 bases and J dropped 4 bases, with 19 bases sitting between them. This CDR3 is CASNPGARGYEQYF. CDR3 bases: TGTGCCAGTAATCCGGGAGCCAGGGGGTACGAGCAGTACTTC.

The rearrangement links TRBV9 to TRBJ2-7; the D is unclear. V was cut by 3 bases and J by 4 bases, with 8 bases left in between. Germline CDR1 and CDR2: SGDLS and YYNGEE. The CDR3 covers 12 residues. In DNA form, the CDR3 reads TGTGCCAGCAGCGACGGCCTTTACGAGCAGTACTTC. Translated: CASSDGLYEQYF. The full variable domain, with the rest looked up from reference TRBV9 and TRBJ2-7, is DSGVTQTPKHLITATGQRVTLRCSPRSGDLSVYWYQQSLDQGLQFLIQYYNGEERAKGNILERFSAQQFPDLHSELNLSSLELGDSALYFCASSDGLYEQYFGPGTRLTVT.

The chain combines TRBV27 with TRBJ2-5, with D possibly matching TRBD1 (5 bases). The germline CDR1 and CDR2 sequences are MNHEY and SMNVEV (reference sequence). This CDR3 has 13 amino acids. Trimming took 6 bases from V and 4 from J, leaving 12 bases between them. CDR3 bases: TGTGCCAGCAGGGCAGGGATGCGAGAGACCCAGTACTTC. Translation: CASRAGMRETQYF.

J is TRBJ2-5 and V is TRBV6-5; D is undetermined. V lost 0 bases and J lost 1, with 6 bases in between. This CDR3 is 14 amino acids long. CDR1 is MNHEY and CDR2 is SVGAGI in the germline V gene. DNA for the CDR3: TGTGCCAGCAGTTACTCAGGCAGCCAAGAGACCCAGTACTTC. This translates into CASSYSGSQETQYF.

The chain joins TRBV21-1 to TRBJ2-7. TRBV21-1 is annotated as a pseudogene. This CDR3 comprises 15 residues. In DNA, the CDR3 is TGTGCCAGCAGCATGGTGCCAGATTTCCCCTACGAGCAGTACTTC. It encodes CASSMVPDFPYEQYF.